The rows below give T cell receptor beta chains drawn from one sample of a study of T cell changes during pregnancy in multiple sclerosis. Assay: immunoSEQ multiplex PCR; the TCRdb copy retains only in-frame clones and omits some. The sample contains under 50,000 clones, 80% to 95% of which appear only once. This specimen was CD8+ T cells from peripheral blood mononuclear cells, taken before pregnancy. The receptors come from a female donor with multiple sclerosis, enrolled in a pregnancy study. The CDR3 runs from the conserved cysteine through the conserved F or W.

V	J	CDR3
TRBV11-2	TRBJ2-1	CASSRLAGKNEQFF
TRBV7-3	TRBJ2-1	CASSLTREGNEQFF
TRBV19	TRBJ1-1	CASRPGRINTEAFF
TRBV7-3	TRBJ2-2	CASSQTGELFF
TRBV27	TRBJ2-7	CASSLGPSGGEQYF
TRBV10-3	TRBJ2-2	CAISPGQNTGELFF
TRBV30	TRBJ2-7	CAWSIPRQGPSYEQYF
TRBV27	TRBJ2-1	CASSFYQGQANEQFF
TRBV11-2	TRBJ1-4	CASSGESSGLATNEKLFF
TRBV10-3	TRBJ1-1	CAISESNRASEAFF
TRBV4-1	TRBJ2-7	CASSQVRGGSYEQYF
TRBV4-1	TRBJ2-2	CATTDRPYGELFF
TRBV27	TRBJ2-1	CASSLSGDRSEQFF
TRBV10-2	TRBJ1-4	CASSGGGLNEKLFF
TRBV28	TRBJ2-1	CASSAGQNNEQFF
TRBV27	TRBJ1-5	CASSLSGVNQPQHF